In this sample, the clone carrying this TCR beta chain turned up many times. No antigen is known for it. V trimming: 5 bases; J trimming: 1 base; junction bases outside the gene matches: 16. Germline V CDR1 and CDR2: LNHDA, SQIVND (reference sequence). The length of the CDR3 is 19 residues. RNA transcripts gave rise to amplified TCR beta CDR3 regions. When the TCR CDR3 underwent first-round RT-PCR, the HTBI primer set was used. TCRdb analysed the multiplex PCR reads with MiXCR anew, one entry per CDR3 protein. The sample contains 450,000 to 700,000 distinct CDR3 sequences, 46% of which appear only once. The data were taken from a study of T cells in Graves' hyperthyroidism and ophthalmopathy. Findings of the study overall: Ophthalmopathy was distinguished from stable hyperthyroidism by 13 V-J signatures. Most clonotypes that expanded in the thyroid above 0.001 also showed up in blood.

The sample was peripheral blood or thyroid tissue (not recorded which). The chain joins TRBV19 to TRBJ1-5; TRBD1 matches 8 bases. The receptor's source is an adult woman with Graves' disease, either hyperthyroidism or ophthalmopathy (not recorded which). The CDR3: CASSPLGQDSPLSNQPQHF. The CDR3 DNA is TGTGCCAGTAGTCCACTGGGACAGGACTCGCCATTGAGCAATCAGCCCCAGCATTTT. The full variable domain, rest sourced from reference TRBV19 and TRBJ1-5, is DGGITQSPKYLFRKEGQNVTLSCEQNLNHDAMYWYRQDPGQGLRLIYYSQIVNDFQKGDIAEGYSVSREKKESFPLTVTSAQKNPTAFYLCASSPLGQDSPLSNQPQHFGDGTRLSIL.